The clone carrying this TCR beta chain came up a few times. Its antigen is currently unknown. This sample was included in a study of cytomegalovirus exposure and HLA in healthy donors. Findings and caveats of the study: Reports indicated that the classifier achieved high specificity and sensitivity in diagnosing cytomegalovirus status. Most subjects' HLA-A and HLA-B alleles were reportedly predicted from TCR beta sequences. Analyzed later, most CMV-associated TCR beta chains appeared HLA-restricted.

Per germline, CDR1 SNHLY and CDR2 FYNNEI. CDR3 size: 12 residues. V lost 6 bases and J 4 bases, leaving 7 bases between the germline ends. The study ran its PCR with 60 Vbeta and 13 Jbeta primers. Produced via immunoSEQ multiplex PCR; TCRdb's table is partial and in-frame only. The sample lists about 190,000 clones, approximately 81% occurring once. J is TRBJ1-5 and V is TRBV2; D might be TRBD1 (6 bases). The source is a boy aged 2 to 9 in good health and CMV-seronegative. The source material was PBMCs. The CDR3 loop reads CASSGQNQPQHF. For the CDR3, the DNA is TGTGCCAGCAGCGGACAGAATCAGCCCCAGCATTTT.